One sample yielded the 26 T cell receptor beta chains listed below, sequenced in a study of blood T cell repertoires in COVID-19. Assay: immunoSEQ multiplex PCR; the TCRdb copy retains only in-frame clones and omits some. In the table there are around 220,000 clones, about 88% of which are singletons. Sequencing input: peripheral blood. All receptors come from a woman aged 40 to 50 who had recovered from COVID-19.

This rearrangement joins TRBV4-1 to TRBJ2-7; D is possibly TRBD2 (6 bases). Germline lookup yields CDR1 MGHRA and CDR2 YSYEKL. V was cut by 0 bases and J by 0 bases, with 15 bases left in between. This CDR3 is built from 17 residues. CDR3 DNA sequence: TGCGCCAGCAGCCAAGATGAGGCGGGGACCCGCTCCTACGAGCAGTACTTC. This encodes CASSQDEAGTRSYEQYF.

This rearrangement joins TRBV11-3 to TRBJ2-5, with D possibly being TRBD2 (7 bases). The CDR3 sequence is 16 residues long. Germline loops: CDR1 SGHNT, CDR2 YENEEA. The germline V and J ends were trimmed by 2 bases and 5 bases, with 18 bases remaining between them. The CDR3: CASSLRRGGRVETQYF. DNA for the CDR3: TGTGCCAGCAGCTTAAGGAGGGGGGGGCGAGTTGAGACCCAGTACTTC. Together with reference TRBV11-3 and TRBJ2-5, the CDR3 gives the full variable domain: EAGVVQSPRYKIIEKKQPVAFWCNPISGHNTLYWYLQNLGQGPELLIRYENEEAVDDSQLPKDRFSAERLKGVDSTLKIQPAELGDSAVYLCASSLRRGGRVETQYFGPGTRLLVL.

The chain carries TRBV18 and TRBJ2-7; 14 bases line up with TRBD2. Germline CDR1 reads KGHSH; CDR2 reads LQKENI. V lost 3 bases and J lost 5; bases outside the gene matches: 6. The CDR3 is made up of 16 amino acids. For the CDR3, the DNA is TGTGCCAGCTCACCCCCAGGACTAGCGGGAGGCGACGAGCAGTACTTC. It codes for CASSPPGLAGGDEQYF.

The V and J genes are TRBV24-1 and TRBJ2-3, with D possibly matching TRBD1 (6 bases). Between the trimmed V and J ends, which lost 3 bases and 5 bases, there was a span of 8 bases. The length of the CDR3 is 13 residues. Per germline, CDR1 KGHDR and CDR2 SFDVKD. The CDR3 sequence is CATSDAGEDTQYF. The CDR3 DNA follows: TGTGCCACCAGTGATGCAGGGGAAGATACGCAGTATTTT.

The V and J genes are TRBV2 and TRBJ1-4; TRBD1 aligns across 11 bases. The V gene's germline CDR1 is SNHLY and CDR2 FYNNEI. Trimming cost V 0 bases and J 10 bases; bases outside gene matches: 10. There are 17 residues in the CDR3. The CDR3 loop reads CASSEAGPGQGVGKLFF. As DNA, the CDR3 is TGTGCCAGCAGTGAAGCGGGGCCGGGACAGGGGGTAGGAAAACTGTTTTTT. Together with reference TRBV2 and TRBJ1-4, the CDR3 gives the full variable domain: EPEVTQTPSHQVTQMGQEVILRCVPISNHLYFYWYRQILGQKVEFLVSFYNNEISEKSEIFDDQFSVERPDGSNFTLKIRSTKLEDSAMYFCASSEAGPGQGVGKLFFGSGTQLSVL.

The chain carries TRBV28 and TRBJ1-5; TRBD1 agrees at 7 bases. V was clipped by 5 bases and J by 7 bases; unmatched bases: 14. Germline V lookup: CDR1 MDHEN, CDR2 SYDVKM. CDR3 length: 16 amino acids. CDR3 nucleotides: TGTGCCAGCAGTCCCTCCACAGGGGCCGAGGGCCAGCCCCAGCATTTT. Amino acids: CASSPSTGAEGQPQHF.

The table lists this clone with a few counts. J is TRBJ1-5 and V is TRBV4-3; D ambiguous. Deletions cut 2 bases from V and 5 bases from J, with 7 bases between. Germline CDR1 is LGHNA and CDR2 is YSLEER. CDR3 size: 13 residues. CDR3 coding DNA: TGCGCCAGCAGCCAAACAGCATATCAGCCCCAGCATTTT. Protein product: CASSQTAYQPQHF.

This clone was recorded a few times. J is TRBJ2-2 and V is TRBV7-3; 8 bases line up with TRBD1. The CDR3 is 13 amino acids. With V trimmed by 4 bases and J by 6 bases, 1 base remained unmatched. Per germline, CDR1 SGHTA and CDR2 FQGTGA. In nucleotides, the CDR3 is TGTGCCAGCAGCTCGGACAGGGCCGGGGAGCTGTTTTTT. Translating gives CASSSDRAGELFF. Combining the CDR3 with reference TRBV7-3 and TRBJ2-2 gives the whole variable domain GAGVSQTPSNKVTEKGKYVELRCDPISGHTALYWYRQSLGQGPEFLIYFQGTGAADDSGLPNDRFFAVRPEGSVSTLKIQRTERGDSAVYLCASSSDRAGELFFGEGSRLTVL.

CDR3 sequence: CASSNRESNQPQHF. DNA for the CDR3: TGTGCCAGTAGTAACAGGGAGAGCAATCAGCCCCAGCATTTT. The chain couples TRBV19 to TRBJ1-5; a possible D gene is TRBD1 (6 bases). Per germline, CDR1 LNHDA and CDR2 SQIVND (reference sequence). The V end lost 4 bases, the J end lost 1 base, and 8 bases lay between the germline ends. The CDR3 consists of 14 residues.

This clone was detected only once. This sequence joins TRBV30 and TRBJ2-7; TRBD1 agrees at 9 bases. The CDR3 totals 11 residues. The germline V gene encodes CDR1 GTSNPN and CDR2 SVGIG (reference sequence). Trimming at V came to 5 bases and at J to 4 bases, leaving 0 bases not matched to a gene. The chain's CDR3 is CAWGTGYEQYF. As DNA, the CDR3 is TGTGCCTGGGGGACAGGGTACGAGCAGTACTTC.

The chain recombines TRBV6-2 or TRBV6-3 with TRBJ1-1; D not certain. Deletions cut 2 bases from V and 0 bases from J, with 13 bases between. This CDR3 has 16 residues. CDR1 and CDR2 from the germline V gene are MNHEY and SVGEGT. CDR3: CASSYPLGAVNTEAFF. The CDR3, as DNA: TGTGCCAGCAGTTACCCTCTCGGAGCGGTGAACACTGAAGCTTTCTTT.

This chain links TRBV28 with TRBJ1-6; the match to TRBD1 covers 8 bases. Germline V gene sequence: CDR1 MDHEN, CDR2 SYDVKM. CDR3 length: 18 amino acids. Trimming removed 3 bases from V and 6 bases from J; junction bases left unmatched: 13. CDR3 loop: CASSFERQGIPPNSPLHF. DNA of the CDR3: TGTGCCAGCAGTTTTGAAAGACAGGGGATTCCCCCTAATTCACCCCTCCACTTT.

The gene calls are TRBV12-3 or TRBV12-4 and TRBJ2-5, with D possibly TRBD1 on 6 matching bases. The CDR3 loop spans 11 amino acids. V shed 6 bases and J shed 7 bases, with 9 bases lying between them. For the CDR3, the DNA is TGTGCCAGCAGCCTCAGGGGGACCCAGTACTTC. It yields the protein CASSLRGTQYF.

The chain links TRBV9 to TRBJ2-2, with D perhaps TRBD1 (6 bases). V lost 4 bases, J lost 9 bases, and 13 bases lay in between. From germline, CDR1 is SGDLS and CDR2 YYNGEE. CDR3 length: 13 residues. CDR3 sequence reads: CASSPRQDRELFF. CDR3 in DNA: TGTGCCAGCAGCCCCCGACAGGATAGGGAGCTGTTTTTT.

The CDR3 spells CASSPSGVASSYEQYF. For the CDR3, the DNA is TGTGCCAGCAGCCCCTCTGGTGTAGCTAGCTCCTACGAGCAGTACTTC. The chain is built from TRBV7-2 and TRBJ2-7; D is ambiguous. The CDR3 contains 16 residues. Trimming cost V 5 bases and J 0 bases, with 17 bases left between them. CDR1 and CDR2 from the germline V gene are SGHTA and FQGNSA. Combining the CDR3 with reference TRBV7-2 and TRBJ2-7 gives the whole variable domain GAGVSQSPSNKVTEKGKDVELRCDPISGHTALYWYRQSLGQGLEFLIYFQGNSAPDKSGLPSDRFSAERTGGSVSTLTIQRTQQEDSAVYLCASSPSGVASSYEQYFGPGTRLTVT.

The chain joins TRBV19 to TRBJ1-5; 7 bases align to TRBD1. The CDR3 length is 14 residues. The V gene's germline CDR1 is LNHDA and CDR2 SQIVND (reference sequence). V was pared by 3 bases and J by 4 bases, with 3 bases of the junction left unmatched. CDR3 protein: CASSMGQKNQPQHF. CDR3 DNA: TGTGCCAGTAGTATGGGACAGAAGAATCAGCCCCAGCATTTT.

The V call is TRBV6-2 or TRBV6-3, the J call TRBJ2-5, with 8 nucleotides matching TRBD1. This CDR3 spans 14 amino acids. Germline trimming cut 5 bases from V and 5 bases from J; bases unmatched to any gene: 7. Germline V lookup: CDR1 MNHEY, CDR2 SVGEGT. The CDR3 is CASSPRTGKETQYF. The CDR3 nucleotides read TGTGCCAGCAGTCCCCGGACAGGGAAGGAGACCCAGTACTTC.

V usage is TRBV19 and J usage is TRBJ2-2; 9 bases line up with TRBD1. This CDR3 region has 17 residues. The junction had 6 bases not matched to a gene; V was cut back by 4 bases and J by 0 bases. Per germline, CDR1 LNHDA and CDR2 SQIVND (reference sequence). The CDR3 protein is CASSTTGGAANTGELFF. In nucleotides, the CDR3 is TGTGCCAGTAGTACCACAGGGGGCGCCGCGAACACCGGGGAGCTGTTTTTT.

CDR3 DNA sequence: TGTGCCAGCAGTTCAAACGGGGAGCTGTTTTTT. Translation: CASSSNGELFF. J is TRBJ2-2 and V is TRBV28; D is ambiguous. The germline V gene has CDR1 MDHEN and CDR2 SYDVKM. CDR3 length equals 11 residues. Trimming removed 4 bases from V and 7 bases from J, with 4 bases in between.

The chain carries TRBV19 and TRBJ2-7; TRBD1 matches at 9 bases. CDR1 and CDR2 from the germline V gene are LNHDA and SQIVND (reference sequence). The CDR3 length is 13 residues. J gave up 4 bases and V 10 bases, and 8 bases lay outside the gene matches. The CDR3 is CATGETGGYEQYF. The CDR3 bases are TGTGCCACTGGGGAGACAGGGGGTTACGAGCAGTACTTC.

This chain joins TRBV20-1 and TRBJ2-4; the D gene is possibly TRBD2 (5 bases). This CDR3 has 11 amino acids. V dropped 6 bases and J dropped 5 bases, with 8 bases sitting between them. Per the germline V gene, CDR1 is DFQATT and CDR2 is SNEGSKA (reference sequence). The CDR3 region is CSAQRENIQYF. The CDR3 bases are TGCAGTGCCCAGAGGGAAAACATTCAGTACTTC.

V usage is TRBV3-1 (or the pseudogene TRBV3-2) and J usage is TRBJ2-7, with 8 bases that match TRBD1. Germline CDR1 and CDR2: LGHDT and YNNKEL (reference sequence). The CDR3 is 14 residues long. J was trimmed by 7 bases and V by 1 base; bases with no gene match: 6. This CDR3 reads CASSQGTGNREQYF. As DNA, the CDR3 is TGTGCCAGCAGCCAAGGGACAGGGAATAGGGAGCAGTACTTC.

This rearrangement joins TRBV7-3 to TRBJ2-1, with 9 bases that match TRBD1. Looked up from germline, CDR1 is SGHTA and CDR2 is FQGTGA. The CDR3 consists of 13 residues. V dropped 5 bases and J dropped 8; count of bases not matched to a gene: 4. The CDR3 coding sequence is TGTGCCAGCAGCCTACAGGGGGCCCATGAGCAGTTCTTC. Protein: CASSLQGAHEQFF. The complete variable domain, with remaining parts taken from reference TRBV7-3 and TRBJ2-1, reads GAGVSQTPSNKVTEKGKYVELRCDPISGHTALYWYRQSLGQGPEFLIYFQGTGAADDSGLPNDRFFAVRPEGSVSTLKIQRTERGDSAVYLCASSLQGAHEQFFGPGTRLTVL.

The genes are TRBV9 and TRBJ2-1; the D gene is possibly TRBD2 (5 bases). Trimming left V 3 bases short and J 9 bases short, with 10 bases between. Germline assignment: CDR1 SGDLS and CDR2 YYNGEE. This CDR3 is 12 amino acids long. CDR3 residues: CASSARAGEQFF. The CDR3 DNA sequence: TGTGCCAGCAGCGCCCGGGCGGGTGAGCAGTTCTTC.

The chain recombines TRBV3-1 (or the pseudogene TRBV3-2) with TRBJ2-7; TRBD1 aligns across 7 bases. The CDR3 has 15 residues. V was pared by 3 bases and J by 5 bases, with 10 bases of the junction left unmatched. Germline values: CDR1 LGHDT, CDR2 YNNKEL (reference sequence). The CDR3 loop is CASSQGRQGIHEQYF. The CDR3 DNA reads as TGTGCCAGCAGCCAGGGCAGACAGGGCATACACGAGCAGTACTTC.

The sample holds a few counts of this clone. V gene TRBV28 combines with J gene TRBJ2-7, with 7 bases matching TRBD1. The CDR3 contains 14 residues. Germline lookup yields CDR1 MDHEN and CDR2 SYDVKM. Unmatched junction bases numbered 1, after V lost 0 bases and J lost 2 bases. The CDR3 sequence is CASSLWTGTYEQYF. The CDR3, as DNA: TGTGCCAGCAGTTTATGGACAGGGACCTACGAGCAGTACTTC.